This TCR beta chain is from a study of blood T cells in healthy people across ages. The CDR3 loop spans 14 amino acids. Trimming took 10 bases from V and 2 from J, leaving 14 bases between them. In germline, CDR1 is KGHDR, CDR2 SFDVKD. Findings and caveats of the study: Expanded clonotype changes were possibly confounded by unknown donor CMV status. Both naive CD4+ cell counts and diversity were greater in long-lived donors than in aged donors.

The draw of peripheral blood yielded ten milliliters from each donor. The authors ran a second PCR of 7 to 11 cycles using a sample-barcoded 5' primer and a J-beta primer mix. TCRdb redid the calling of the 5' RACE reads with MiXCR, one entry per CDR3 protein. The repertoire holds around 1,000,000 distinct CDR3 sequences, approximately 26% seen once, with around 0.75% in the top ten. As regards this clonotype: Its antigen is currently unknown.

A further study also used this sample, focusing on T cells of mothers and their children.

Sequenced input: blood. The sequence derives from a girl aged 2-10 years in good health. The chain recombines TRBV24-1 with TRBJ2-1, with D perhaps being TRBD1 or TRBD2 (5 bases each). This CDR3 is CATGPGYTYNEQFF. The DNA of the CDR3 is TGTGCCACGGGACCAGGGTATACCTACAATGAGCAGTTCTTC.